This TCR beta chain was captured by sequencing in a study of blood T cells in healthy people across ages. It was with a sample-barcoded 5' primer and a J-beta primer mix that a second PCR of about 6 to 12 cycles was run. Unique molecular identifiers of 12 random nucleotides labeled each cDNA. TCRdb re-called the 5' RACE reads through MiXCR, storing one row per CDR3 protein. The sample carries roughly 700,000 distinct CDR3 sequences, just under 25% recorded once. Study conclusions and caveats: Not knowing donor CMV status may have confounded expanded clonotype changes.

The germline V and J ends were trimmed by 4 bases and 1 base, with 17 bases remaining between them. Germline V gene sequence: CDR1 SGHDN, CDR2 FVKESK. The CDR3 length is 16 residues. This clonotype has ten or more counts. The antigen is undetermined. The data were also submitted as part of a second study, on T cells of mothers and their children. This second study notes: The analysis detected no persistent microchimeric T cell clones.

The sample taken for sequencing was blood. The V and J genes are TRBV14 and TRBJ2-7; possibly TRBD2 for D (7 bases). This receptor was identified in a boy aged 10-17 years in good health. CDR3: CASSLGRGASSYEQYF. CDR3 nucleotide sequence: TGTGCCAGCAGCCTGGGGAGGGGGGCGTCGTCCTACGAGCAGTACTTC.